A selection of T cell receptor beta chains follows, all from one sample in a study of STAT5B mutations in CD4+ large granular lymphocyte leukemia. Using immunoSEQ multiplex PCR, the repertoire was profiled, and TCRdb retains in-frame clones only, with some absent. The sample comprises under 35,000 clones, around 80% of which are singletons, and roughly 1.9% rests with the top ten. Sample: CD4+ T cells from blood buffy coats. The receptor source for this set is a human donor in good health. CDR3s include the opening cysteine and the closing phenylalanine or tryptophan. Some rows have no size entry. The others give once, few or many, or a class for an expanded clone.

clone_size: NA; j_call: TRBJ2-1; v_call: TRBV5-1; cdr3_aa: CASRQGLEPYNEQFF
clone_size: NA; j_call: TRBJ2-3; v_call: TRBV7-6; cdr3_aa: CASSLEGSTTPDTQYF
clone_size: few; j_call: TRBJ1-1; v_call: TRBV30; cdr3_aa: CAWSAQTNTEAFF
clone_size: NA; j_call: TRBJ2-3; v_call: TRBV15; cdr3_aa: CATSRDPGDTDTQYF
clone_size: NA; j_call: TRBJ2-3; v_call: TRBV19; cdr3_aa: CASSLGREMADTQYF
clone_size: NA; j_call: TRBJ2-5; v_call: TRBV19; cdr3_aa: CASTIQYQETQYF
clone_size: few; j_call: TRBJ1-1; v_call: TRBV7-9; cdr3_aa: CASSLGMVNTEAFF
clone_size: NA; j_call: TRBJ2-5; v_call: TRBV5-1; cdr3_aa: CASKTGTPRGETQYF
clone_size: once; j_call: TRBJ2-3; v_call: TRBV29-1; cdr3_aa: CSVAQGTQYF
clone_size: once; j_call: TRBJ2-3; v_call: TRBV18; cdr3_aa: CASSYVAGDTDTQYF
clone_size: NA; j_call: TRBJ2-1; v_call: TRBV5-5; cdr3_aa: CASSGRGLPGLAGANEQFF
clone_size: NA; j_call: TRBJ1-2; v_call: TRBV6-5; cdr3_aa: CASSSPVVGYTF
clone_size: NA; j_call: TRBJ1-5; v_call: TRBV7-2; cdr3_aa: CASSLTGANQPQHF
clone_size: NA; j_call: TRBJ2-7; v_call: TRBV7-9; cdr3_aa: CASSFGRGAYEQYF
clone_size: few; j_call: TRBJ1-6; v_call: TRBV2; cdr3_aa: CASTAGADGSPLHF